The 25 T cell receptor beta chains given below trace back to one sample, sequenced in a study of long-term antiretroviral therapy in people with HIV. Researchers report immunoSEQ v3.0 was run at survey level. Assay used: immunoSEQ multiplex PCR; TCRdb lists only in-frame clones, some missing. There are 25,000 to 40,000 clones in the sample; around nine tenths occur only once, and over 10% lies in the top ten. The sequencing used unsorted PBMCs, collected 1.1 years after starting antiretroviral therapy. Source of these receptors: a man aged 18-30 years with HIV.

The chain joins TRBV10-3 to TRBJ2-1, with 9 bases fitting TRBD2. CDR3 length: 13 residues. Per the germline V gene, CDR1 is ENHRY and CDR2 is SYGVKD. J gave up 6 bases and V 10 bases, and 7 bases lay outside the gene matches. CDR3 sequence reads: CATSGIDANEQFF. CDR3 coding DNA: TGTGCCACTAGCGGGATAGATGCCAATGAGCAGTTCTTC.

The chain combines TRBV5-4 with TRBJ2-3; TRBD1 matches at 8 bases. V was pared by 3 bases and J by 1 base, with 1 base of the junction left unmatched. Germline CDR1 is SGHNT and CDR2 is YYREEE (reference sequence). This CDR3 spans 14 amino acids. In nucleotides, the CDR3 is TGTGCCAGCAGCTGGGGACAGGGCACAGATACGCAGTATTTT. This codes for CASSWGQGTDTQYF.

The chain carries TRBV5-1 and TRBJ2-7; TRBD2 is a possible D gene (6 bases). With 0 bases removed from V and 6 bases from J, the gap between germline ends came to 22 bases. CDR3 length equals 17 residues. Germline CDR1 reads SGHRS; CDR2 reads YFSETQ. The DNA for the CDR3 is TGCGCCAGCAGCTTGGCTGCGTATAGCCGCCTCGGGGGCGAGCAGTACTTC. This codes for CASSLAAYSRLGGEQYF.

This clone was picked up one time. The V gene is TRBV4-1, the J gene TRBJ2-5; the match to TRBD1 covers 8 bases. V shed 3 bases and J 7 bases; nucleotides not matched to a gene: 25. Germline CDR1 MGHRA, CDR2 YSYEKL. This CDR3 has 20 amino acids. The CDR3 here is CASSQTGTGSASAFFRTQYF. The DNA of the CDR3 is TGCGCCAGCAGCCAGACCGGGACAGGTTCGGCTAGCGCCTTTTTCAGGACCCAGTACTTC.

CDR3 sequence (DNA): TGTGCCAGCAGCTTAGGAGGGGGCGCCGACACTGAAGCTTTCTTT. Its protein is CASSLGGGADTEAFF. The chain has TRBV7-3 and TRBJ1-1; 7 bases align to TRBD1. Per germline, CDR1 SGHTA and CDR2 FQGTGA. The CDR3 sequence is 15 residues long. Trimming at V came to 2 bases and at J to 3 bases, leaving 6 bases not matched to a gene.

CDR3: CSVGWGASRAFF. As DNA, the CDR3 is TGCAGCGTTGGATGGGGGGCATCGAGAGCTTTCTTT. This chain connects TRBV29-1 to TRBJ1-1; the D gene is possibly TRBD1 (6 bases). The V and J ends lost 4 bases and 10 bases respectively, with 16 bases between them. The CDR3 covers 12 residues. Germline V gene data show CDR1 as SQVTM and CDR2 as ANQGSEA.

The table lists this clone with a few counts. V is TRBV6-5 and J is TRBJ1-2; 7 bases are a match to TRBD1. Germline-derived CDR1 and CDR2 are MNHEY and SVGAGI. The CDR3 spans 13 residues. V dropped 6 bases and J dropped 4; count of bases not matched to a gene: 5. The CDR3 sequence: CASRRTGIYGYTF. CDR3 in DNA: TGTGCCAGCAGACGGACAGGCATCTATGGCTACACCTTC.

CDR3 coding DNA: TGTGCCAGCAGTGACGGTAGCTCCTATAATTCACCCCTCCACTTT. Protein product: CASSDGSSYNSPLHF. The chain recombines TRBV25-1 with TRBJ1-6, with D unclear. From germline, CDR1 is MGHDK and CDR2 SYGVNS. The CDR3 is 15 residues long. V shed 3 bases and J shed 0 bases, with 6 bases lying between them.

The chain combines TRBV10-2 with TRBJ2-7; unclear D gene. Germline V gene sequence: CDR1 WSHSY, CDR2 SAAADI. The CDR3 has 14 amino acids. Trimming stripped 6 bases from V and 0 bases from J, with 12 bases between. CDR3 region: CASSPFRISYEQYF. CDR3 nucleotides: TGCGCCAGCAGCCCCTTCCGGATCTCCTACGAGCAGTACTTC.

This sequence joins TRBV4-1 and TRBJ1-2; 9 nucleotides line up with TRBD1. Germline V CDR1 and CDR2: MGHRA, YSYEKL. The CDR3 totals 21 residues. The J segment lost 6 bases and the V segment lost 2 bases, leaving 25 bases of the junction unmatched. The CDR3 loop is CASSQPRLGIGTGPKNDGYTF. Here the CDR3 DNA reads TGCGCCAGCAGCCAACCACGCCTCGGGATAGGGACAGGGCCCAAAAACGATGGCTACACCTTC.

This chain uses TRBV7-9 with TRBJ2-7, with TRBD2 matching over 13 bases. Germline V gene lookup returns CDR1 SEHNR and CDR2 FQNEAQ (reference sequence). The CDR3 runs 13 residues. V lost 5 bases to trimming and J lost 12 bases; unmatched junction nucleotides: 7. CDR3 region: CASSPGLAGVLYF. The CDR3 region has the DNA TGTGCCAGCAGCCCTGGACTAGCGGGGGTTCTGTACTTC.

The rearrangement joins TRBV6-4 to TRBJ1-5; D is uncertain. The V end was cut by 6 bases, the J end by 3 bases, with 3 bases between. The V gene's germline CDR1 is MRHNA and CDR2 SNTAGT. The CDR3 consists of 11 residues. The CDR3 is CASRINQPQHF. The CDR3 nucleotides read TGTGCCAGCAGAATCAATCAGCCCCAGCATTTT.

The chain uses TRBV5-4 and TRBJ2-2, with 8 positions matching TRBD2. Germline lookup yields CDR1 SGHNT and CDR2 YYREEE (reference sequence). Losses at the gene ends were 5 bases for V and 6 bases for J; bases not matched to a gene: 9. This CDR3 is built from 15 residues. CDR3 loop: CASRPTSGSAGELFF. In DNA form, the CDR3 reads TGTGCCAGCAGGCCAACTAGCGGTAGCGCCGGGGAGCTGTTTTTT.

This chain connects TRBV28 to TRBJ1-4; D ambiguous. Germline-derived CDR1 and CDR2 are MDHEN and SYDVKM. This CDR3 has 14 residues. The ends were cut back, 4 bases at V and 8 bases at J, with 14 bases in the middle. The CDR3: CASSSSPALEKLFF. The DNA for the CDR3 is TGTGCCAGCAGTTCCTCGCCGGCCCTCGAAAAACTGTTTTTT.

This rearrangement joins TRBV7-6 to TRBJ2-6; D could derive from TRBD1 or TRBD2 (5 bases each). The CDR3 is 17 residues long. Per germline, CDR1 SGHVS and CDR2 FNYEAQ. The V end lost 3 bases, the J end lost 0 bases, and 12 bases lay between the germline ends. CDR3 nucleotide sequence: TGTGCCAGCAGCTTCTGGGACGGCAGCTCTGGGGCCAACGTCCTGACTTTC. Its translation: CASSFWDGSSGANVLTF.

This CDR3 is CASSWGASYEQYF. The CDR3 nucleotides read TGTGCCAGTAGTTGGGGGGCCTCCTACGAGCAGTACTTC. The chain has TRBV19 and TRBJ2-7; D tentatively fits TRBD1 or TRBD2 (6 bases each). The V gene lost 5 bases and the J gene lost 0 bases, with 8 bases spanning the gap. Germline V lookup: CDR1 LNHDA, CDR2 SQIVND (reference sequence). This CDR3 spans 13 amino acids. The full variable domain, rest sourced from reference TRBV19 and TRBJ2-7, is DGGITQSPKYLFRKEGQNVTLSCEQNLNHDAMYWYRQDPGQGLRLIYYSQIVNDFQKGDIAEGYSVSREKKESFPLTVTSAQKNPTAFYLCASSWGASYEQYFGPGTRLTVT.

The chain recombines TRBV19 with TRBJ2-3; 9 nucleotides agree with TRBD2. Per germline, CDR1 LNHDA and CDR2 SQIVND (reference sequence). Trimming at V came to 3 bases and at J to 4 bases, leaving 5 bases not matched to a gene. The CDR3 length is 15 residues. This CDR3 reads CASSIAGGLADTQYF. The CDR3 bases are TGTGCCAGTAGTATCGCGGGAGGGCTTGCAGATACGCAGTATTTT.

The gene calls are TRBV30 and TRBJ2-1, with D uncertain. The germline gives CDR1 GTSNPN, CDR2 SVGIG (reference sequence). V lost 0 bases and J 4 bases, leaving 7 bases between the germline ends. This CDR3 spans 13 amino acids. The chain's CDR3 is CAWSVWAYNEQFF. The CDR3 DNA is TGTGCCTGGAGTGTATGGGCTTACAATGAGCAGTTCTTC.

This chain links TRBV18 with TRBJ2-3; maybe TRBD1 (5 bases). The germline V gene encodes CDR1 KGHSH and CDR2 LQKENI. CDR3 size: 15 residues. The germline V and J ends were trimmed by 2 bases and 0 bases, with 9 bases remaining between them. The CDR3 region has the DNA TGTGCCAGCTCACCATCCCAGGGTAGCACAGATACGCAGTATTTT. It yields the protein CASSPSQGSTDTQYF. The full variable domain, with the rest looked up from reference TRBV18 and TRBJ2-3, is NAGVMQNPRHLVRRRGQEARLRCSPMKGHSHVYWYRQLPEEGLKFMVYLQKENIIDESGMPKERFSAEFPKEGPSILRIQQVVRGDSAAYFCASSPSQGSTDTQYFGPGTRLTVL.

This rearrangement joins TRBV5-1 to TRBJ1-1, with TRBD1 matching over 8 bases. CDR1 SGHRS and CDR2 YFSETQ come from the germline V gene. Trimming at V came to 2 bases and at J to 0 bases, leaving 6 bases not matched to a gene. CDR3 length: 16 residues. The CDR3 loop is CASSLGQGVMNTEAFF. Written as DNA, the CDR3 is TGCGCCAGCAGCTTAGGACAGGGCGTCATGAACACTGAAGCTTTCTTT.

The genes are TRBV5-4 and TRBJ2-5; 10 bases are a match to TRBD1. J gave up 4 bases and V 3 bases, and 3 bases lay outside the gene matches. CDR3 length: 14 amino acids. The germline V gene has CDR1 SGHNT and CDR2 YYREEE (reference sequence). CDR3: CASSSWDRGETQYF. The CDR3 DNA follows: TGTGCCAGCAGCTCCTGGGACAGGGGAGAGACCCAGTACTTC.

V is TRBV4-3 and J is TRBJ2-1; D is perhaps TRBD1 (5 bases). Germline CDR1 is LGHNA and CDR2 is YSLEER. This CDR3 has 13 residues. V was pared by 0 bases and J by 12 bases, with 12 bases between. The CDR3 bases are TGCGCCAGCAGCCAAGAATCATGGGGCACGCAGTTCTTC. Its translation: CASSQESWGTQFF.

This chain links TRBV27 with TRBJ2-7, with D uncertain. The V gene's germline CDR1 is MNHEY and CDR2 SMNVEV (reference sequence). V gave up 6 bases and J gave up 2 bases, with 11 bases separating them. CDR3 size: 13 residues. In nucleotides, the CDR3 is TGTGCCAGCAGGTTGGCGGCCCCCTACGAGCAGTACTTC. This translates into CASRLAAPYEQYF.

V gene TRBV11-2 combines with J gene TRBJ1-6; no definite D call. This CDR3 region has 17 residues. Germline assignment: CDR1 SGHAT and CDR2 FQNNGV. V lost 5 bases and J lost 0, with 14 bases in between. The DNA of the CDR3 is TGTGCCAGCAGCCCCGACGGAGGGAGCTCCTATAATTCACCCCTCCACTTT. Translated, it gives CASSPDGGSSYNSPLHF.

This chain connects TRBV6-1 to TRBJ2-1; perhaps TRBD1 as D (6 bases). This CDR3 region has 18 residues. The ends were cut back, 4 bases at V and 6 bases at J, with 25 bases in the middle. CDR1 is MNHNS and CDR2 is SASEGT in the germline V gene. Written as DNA, the CDR3 is TGTGCCAGCAGTGGCCCGGACAGTTGGGCTAGCCCGGGCAATGAGCAGTTCTTC. Translated, it gives CASSGPDSWASPGNEQFF.